Listed below are T cell receptor beta chains from one sample, sequenced in a study of cytomegalovirus exposure and HLA in healthy donors. Here immunoSEQ multiplex PCR was the method, and the copy in TCRdb shows in-frame clones only, minus some. The sample shows about 92,000 clones, roughly 69% of them seen only once. Sequencing input: PBMCs. Receptors originate from a man aged 50-60 years in good health and CMV-seronegative. The CDR3 runs from the conserved cysteine through the conserved F or W. A D gene is named only where the DNA matches it firmly. Clone sizes are given selectively: once, few, many, or a class where the clone is expanded.

>.|.|TRBJ1-1|TRBV6-5
CASSYSVLGQNTEAFF
TGTGCCAGCAGTTACTCCGTCTTGGGACAGAACACTGAAGCTTTCTTT
>.|.|TRBJ1-1|TRBV7-2
CASSLRQGNTEAFF
TGTGCCAGCAGCTTAAGGCAGGGGAACACTGAAGCTTTCTTT
>few|TRBD1|TRBJ1-2|TRBV5-8
CASSPGQGAVFGYTF
TGTGCCAGCAGCCCGGGGCAGGGGGCCGTATTTGGCTACACCTTC
>.|TRBD2|TRBJ2-1|TRBV9
CASSPWGGEQFF
TGTGCCAGCAGCCCCTGGGGGGGGGAGCAGTTCTTC
>.|.|TRBJ1-4|TRBV14
CASSQIRGRQKLFF
TGTGCCAGCAGCCAGATTCGAGGTCGGCAAAAACTGTTTTTT
>.|.|TRBJ2-7|TRBV28
CASSLKVRQGSYEQYF
TGTGCCAGCAGTTTAAAGGTCAGGCAGGGTAGCTACGAGCAGTACTTC
>.|TRBD1|TRBJ2-7|TRBV9
CASSVHAGQGDEQYF
TGTGCCAGCAGCGTCCACGCTGGACAGGGCGACGAGCAGTACTTC
>once|TRBD2|TRBJ2-2|TRBV10-3
CAISGREGTGELFF
TGTGCCATCAGTGGGAGGGAGGGGACCGGGGAGCTGTTTTTT
>.|TRBD1|TRBJ1-4|TRBV29-1
CSVEVAGTGLFF
TGCAGCGTTGAGGTGGCCGGGACAGGACTGTTTTTT
>.|.|TRBJ1-1|TRBV9
CASSVEGRETEAFF
TGTGCCAGCAGCGTAGAGGGGCGTGAGACTGAAGCTTTCTTT
>.|.|TRBJ1-2|TRBV6-5
CASSYSRQGGYTF
TGTGCCAGCAGTTATTCGAGGCAGGGTGGCTACACCTTC
>few|.|TRBJ2-7|TRBV29-1
CSVEKLGRPYEQYF
TGCAGCGTTGAGAAGTTGGGGAGGCCCTACGAGCAGTACTTC
>many|.|TRBJ1-3|TRBV5-8
CASSLELTVSSPGGNTIYF
TGTGCCAGCAGCTTGGAACTGACCGTCTCCTCTCCAGGAGGAAACACCATATATTTT
>.|.|TRBJ2-6|TRBV5-8
CASRHTGKAGANVLTF
TGTGCCAGCAGGCATACAGGGAAAGCTGGGGCCAACGTCCTGACTTTC
>.|TRBD2|TRBJ2-3|TRBV2
CASSGRTRSTDTQYF
TGTGCCAGCAGTGGTAGGACTAGAAGCACAGATACGCAGTATTTT
>.|.|TRBJ2-4|TRBV27
CASRRTSFNAKNIQYF
TGTGCCAGCAGGCGTACTAGCTTTAATGCCAAAAACATTCAGTACTTC
>.|.|TRBJ1-5|TRBV7-9
CASSRTGKPQPQHF
TGTGCCAGCAGCCGAACAGGGAAACCTCAGCCCCAGCATTTT
>.|TRBD1|TRBJ2-1|TRBV4-3
CASSQEVDRSYNEQFF
TGCGCCAGCAGCCAAGAGGTGGACAGGTCCTACAATGAGCAGTTCTTC
>.|.|TRBJ2-7|TRBV6-1
CASSLNGNAYEQYF
TGTGCCAGCAGTCTGAACGGGAACGCCTACGAGCAGTACTTC
>.|TRBD2|TRBJ2-1|TRBV18
CASSPIMRLAGFSSYNEQFF
TGTGCCAGCTCACCAATAATGAGACTAGCGGGATTCAGCTCCTACAATGAGCAGTTCTTC
>.|TRBD1|TRBJ1-1|TRBV28
CASSSLGRDRVEAFF
TGTGCCAGCAGTTCCTTAGGCCGGGACAGGGTAGAAGCTTTCTTT
>once|.|TRBJ2-7|TRBV7-2
CASSGRLFEYEQYF
TGTGCCAGCAGCGGCCGACTTTTCGAATACGAGCAGTACTTC
>few|.|TRBJ1-1|TRBV18
CASSPPGTNTEAFF
TGTGCCAGCTCACCACCGGGCACCAACACTGAAGCTTTCTTT
>.|.|TRBJ1-5|TRBV4-3
CASSQEGPGSEGDQPQHF
TGCGCCAGCAGCCAAGAGGGGCCCGGGTCGGAAGGTGATCAGCCCCAGCATTTT
>.|TRBD1|TRBJ2-1|TRBV5-1
CASSFGTVPDLNEQFF
TGCGCCAGCAGCTTCGGGACAGTACCCGACCTAAATGAGCAGTTCTTC
>few|TRBD1|TRBJ1-1|TRBV4-1
CASSLLGQGSTEAFF
TGCGCCAGCAGCCTCCTTGGACAGGGGAGCACTGAAGCTTTCTTT
>.|.|TRBJ1-1|TRBV5-1
CASSLIVNTEAFF
TGCGCCAGCAGCTTGATCGTGAACACTGAAGCTTTCTTT
>few|.|TRBJ2-5|TRBV29-1
CSVFNVEETQYF
TGCAGCGTTTTCAACGTAGAAGAGACCCAGTACTTC
>once|TRBD1|TRBJ1-1|TRBV28
CASSWSAGGPNTEAFF
TGTGCCAGCAGCTGGTCGGCAGGGGGCCCCAACACTGAAGCTTTCTTT
>few|TRBD1|TRBJ2-7|TRBV5-1
CASSIPGQAYEQYF
TGCGCCAGCAGCATCCCGGGACAGGCCTACGAGCAGTACTTC
>.|.|TRBJ2-7|TRBV4-2
CASSQEAVSREQYF
TGTGCCAGCAGCCAAGAAGCGGTGTCACGGGAGCAGTACTTC
>.|.|TRBJ1-2|TRBV4-2
CASSQESGSYGYTF
TGTGCCAGCAGCCAAGAGAGCGGAAGCTATGGCTACACCTTC
>once|.|TRBJ2-7|TRBV6-5
CASRSGQSYEQYF
TGTGCCAGCAGATCCGGACAGTCCTACGAGCAGTACTTC
>.|.|TRBJ1-5|TRBV4-1
CASSQGNQGNQPQHF
TGCGCCAGCAGCCAAGGGAATCAGGGCAATCAGCCCCAGCATTTT
>.|.|TRBJ1-2|TRBV19
CASSLEGGYTF
TGTGCCAGTAGTTTGGAGGGCGGCTACACCTTC
>.|.|TRBJ2-4|TRBV7-2
CASSFSAQAKNIQYF
TGTGCCAGCAGCTTTAGCGCACAGGCCAAAAACATTCAGTACTTC
>.|TRBD1|TRBJ2-5|TRBV5-1
CASSARGQGEETQYF
TGCGCCAGCAGCGCGAGGGGACAGGGTGAAGAGACCCAGTACTTC
>.|.|TRBJ1-5|TRBV7-9
CASSSGTDSNQPQHF
TGTGCCAGCAGCTCAGGCACGGATAGCAATCAGCCCCAGCATTTT
>.|.|TRBJ1-1|TRBV5-6
CASSLGPPPNTEAFF
TGTGCCAGCAGCTTGGGGCCCCCTCCGAACACTGAAGCTTTCTTT
>few|TRBD1|TRBJ1-1|TRBV4-3
CASSQARGLGTEAFF
TGCGCCAGCAGCCAAGCGAGGGGGCTCGGCACTGAAGCTTTCTTT
>.|.|TRBJ1-5|TRBV6-1
CASSETYDQPQHF
TGTGCCAGCAGTGAGACTTACGATCAGCCCCAGCATTTT
>.|TRBD2|TRBJ2-4|TRBV5-1
CASSSFASGGGGIQYF
TGCGCCAGCAGCTCATTTGCTAGCGGGGGCGGAGGGATTCAGTACTTC
>few|.|TRBJ1-1|TRBV15
CATSQQENTEAFF
TGTGCCACCAGCCAACAGGAGAACACTGAAGCTTTCTTT
>.|TRBD1|TRBJ2-5|TRBV5-1
CASSLGPGQGVETQYF
TGCGCCAGCAGCTTGGGTCCGGGACAGGGAGTTGAGACCCAGTACTTC
>.|TRBD1|TRBJ2-1|TRBV7-9
CASSKRTGSGEQFF
TGTGCCAGCAGCAAACGGACAGGGTCAGGTGAGCAGTTCTTC
>few|.|TRBJ2-5|TRBV9
CASSVNSQETQYF
TGTGCCAGCAGCGTAAACAGCCAAGAGACCCAGTACTTC
>.|.|TRBJ2-2|TRBV21-1
CAVGTDEGQGPNTGELFF
TGTGCCGTTGGGACAGACGAAGGACAGGGCCCGAACACCGGGGAGCTGTTTTTT
>.|.|TRBJ2-7|TRBV10-3
CAITGGASYEQYF
TGTGCCATCACGGGGGGCGCGTCCTACGAGCAGTACTTC
>.|TRBD2|TRBJ2-3|TRBV7-2
CASSLTSGREDTQYF
TGTGCCAGCAGCCTGACTAGCGGGAGGGAGGATACGCAGTATTTT
>.|.|TRBJ2-3|TRBV4-3
CASSQPSSDTQYF
TGCGCCAGCAGCCAACCGAGTTCAGATACGCAGTATTTT
>.|TRBD2|TRBJ2-3|TRBV5-1
CASSFRPAGGPGPDTQYF
TGCGCCAGCAGCTTCCGACCAGCGGGAGGGCCGGGTCCAGATACGCAGTATTTT
>.|.|TRBJ1-3|TRBV7-8
CASSSGLGSYSGNTIYF
TGTGCCAGCAGCTCAGGTTTAGGGAGTTACTCTGGAAACACCATATATTTT
>few|TRBD1|TRBJ2-5|TRBV9
CASSVQGAGETQYF
TGTGCCAGCAGCGTACAGGGGGCGGGGGAGACCCAGTACTTC
>.|.|TRBJ2-5|TRBV6-1
CASSEALTGRKTQYF
TGTGCCAGCAGTGAAGCGCTGACTGGCCGGAAGACCCAGTACTTC
>few|.|TRBJ1-4|TRBV15
CATSGGTALLFF
TGTGCCACCAGCGGGGGCACCGCTCTCCTGTTTTTT
>.|.|TRBJ1-1|TRBV7-6
CASSLVGREAFF
TGTGCCAGCAGCTTAGTGGGGCGGGAAGCTTTCTTT
>once|.|TRBJ1-2|TRBV6-5
CASSFVGQGYGYTF
TGTGCCAGCAGTTTTGTGGGCCAGGGCTATGGCTACACCTTC
>once|.|TRBJ2-5|TRBV4-3
CASSQGWDTPGGTQYF
TGCGCCAGCAGCCAAGGCTGGGACACCCCGGGAGGGACCCAGTACTTC
>.|TRBD1|TRBJ2-1|TRBV5-6
CASSLSPTGGLDEQFF
TGTGCCAGCAGCTTGAGCCCGACAGGGGGTCTTGATGAGCAGTTCTTC